Described below is a single T cell receptor beta chain sequence and its context. What it binds is unknown. These data originate in a study of OX40 agonist ivuxolimab in advanced cancers. Study-wide background: Patients treated during dose escalation were battling hepatocellular carcinoma, melanoma, renal cell or head and neck cancer. General observations from the study: Antigen specificity remained undetermined for the expanded peripheral T cells.

The repertoire was sequenced with immunoSEQ multiplex PCR; TCRdb's copy has only in-frame clones and lacks some. The data contain tens of thousands of clones, 90% to 95% of them singletons. Sequenced material: CD4+ or CD8+ T cells sorted from blood, taken in a trial of the OX40 agonist ivuxolimab. The clonotype was recovered from an adult with an advanced solid tumor such as melanoma, head and neck, liver or kidney cancer.

For the CDR3, the DNA is TGCGCCAGCAGCTTGAGGAGCGGGAGGGGCTCCTACAATGAGCAGTTCTTC. Protein: CASSLRSGRGSYNEQFF. The chain couples TRBV5-1 to TRBJ2-1; 10 bases agree with TRBD2. There are 17 residues in the CDR3. Germline V lookup: CDR1 SGHRS, CDR2 YFSETQ. With V trimmed by 1 base and J by 0 bases, 4 bases remained unmatched.